Each of the 17 T cell receptor beta chains below was sequenced from the same sample in a study of shared clonotypes between healthy human individuals. TCRdb's copy holds only in-frame clones and misses some; the assay was immunoSEQ multiplex PCR. The sample contains some 2,500,000 clones, 93% of which appear only once. Sequencing was done on a sample of naive CD4+ T cells from PBMCs. Subset here: CD45RA+ positively selected. These receptors originate from a man between 18 and 35 years old in good health. Some clones in this sample may be carry-over from other donors' samples.

The rearrangement links TRBV5-1 to TRBJ2-5, with D maybe TRBD1 (6 bases). V was clipped by 4 bases and J by 3 bases, with 16 bases between them. This CDR3 region has 15 residues. Germline CDR1 reads SGHRS; CDR2 reads YFSETQ. The CDR3 loop is CASSPAGQKEETQYF. CDR3 bases: TGCGCCAGCAGCCCCGCCGGACAGAAAGAAGAGACCCAGTACTTC.

This clone showed up many times. This chain uses TRBV28 with TRBJ2-4; D is unclear. The CDR3 extends over 12 amino acids. Trimming removed 4 bases at V and 12 bases at J, with 13 bases between. Germline CDR1 reads MDHEN; CDR2 reads SYDVKM. The CDR3 region has the DNA TGTGCCAGCAGTTCATACTACCCGGATCAGTACTTC. It encodes CASSSYYPDQYF. Filled out from reference TRBV28 and TRBJ2-4, the complete variable domain reads DVKVTQSSRYLVKRTGEKVFLECVQDMDHENMFWYRQDPGLGLRLIYFSYDVKMKEKGDIPEGYSVSREKKERFSLILESASTNQTSMYLCASSSYYPDQYFGAGTRLSVL.

The V gene is TRBV5-6, the J gene TRBJ1-4; a possible D gene is TRBD1 (6 bases). The CDR3 covers 15 residues. With 7 bases removed from V and 8 bases from J, the gap between germline ends came to 21 bases. The germline CDR1 and CDR2 sequences are SGHDT and YYEEEE. The chain's CDR3 is CASGAWGPAAEKLFF. The CDR3 nucleotides are TGTGCCAGCGGGGCCTGGGGGCCTGCAGCAGAAAAACTGTTTTTT. The variable domain in full, with the rest retrieved from reference TRBV5-6 and TRBJ1-4, is DAGVTQSPTHLIKTRGQQVTLRCSPKSGHDTVSWYQQALGQGPQFIFQYYEEEERQRGNFPDRFSGHQFPNYSSELNVNALLLGDSALYLCASGAWGPAAEKLFFGSGTQLSVL.

DNA of the CDR3: TGTGCCAGCAGCTTAGGGATGCGGAGGGCCACAGAGCAGTACTTC. Amino acids: CASSLGMRRATEQYF. The chain carries TRBV13 and TRBJ2-7; perhaps TRBD2 as D (6 bases). CDR1 PRHDT and CDR2 FYEKMQ come from the germline V gene (reference sequence). Trimming pared 0 bases from V and 7 bases from J, leaving 16 bases between. CDR3 length equals 15 residues.

This clone was detected a few times. The sample contains more than one DNA sequence encoding this CDR3. This chain's CDR3 is CASSLVPGNQPQHF. For the CDR3, the DNA is TGCGCCAGCAGCTTGGTTCCCGGCAATCAGCCCCAGCATTTT. The V gene is TRBV5-1, the J gene TRBJ1-5; no clear D. This CDR3 contains 14 residues. The V gene lost 0 bases and the J gene lost 2 bases, with 6 bases spanning the gap. In germline, CDR1 is SGHRS, CDR2 YFSETQ.

The V call is TRBV23-1, the J call TRBJ2-1; D gene ambiguous. TRBV23-1 is sorted into the ORF group, with uncertain function. CDR3 length: 11 residues. The CDR3 bases are TGCGCAGACCCCCGAAAGCCGGAGCAGTTCTTC. Encoded protein: CADPRKPEQFF.

V usage is TRBV11-2 and J usage is TRBJ2-7, with a tentative D call TRBD1 (5 bases). CDR1 and CDR2 from the germline V gene are SGHAT and FQNNGV. The V gene lost 4 bases and the J gene lost 4 bases, with 17 bases spanning the gap. The length of the CDR3 is 15 residues. The CDR3 reads CASSSETEGGYEQYF. The CDR3 nucleotides are TGTGCCAGCAGCTCAGAGACAGAAGGCGGTTACGAGCAGTACTTC.

This chain connects TRBV28 to TRBJ1-6; D unresolved. The V and J ends lost 0 bases and 5 bases respectively, with 5 bases between them. In germline, CDR1 is MDHEN, CDR2 SYDVKM. CDR3 length equals 14 residues. CDR3 sequence: CASSLWSDNSPLHF. The CDR3 region has the DNA TGTGCCAGCAGTTTATGGTCCGATAATTCACCCCTCCACTTT.

To note about this clone: This sample also contains other DNA sequences that code for the same CDR3. V gene TRBV6-5 combines with J gene TRBJ1-1; D ambiguous. CDR3 length equals 13 residues. From germline, CDR1 is MNHEY and CDR2 SVGAGI. V was trimmed by 2 bases and J by 4 bases, leaving 8 bases between them. Here the CDR3 reads CASSYGGSTEAFF. CDR3 nucleotides: TGTGCCAGCAGTTACGGTGGGAGCACTGAAGCTTTCTTT.

The chain combines TRBV7-3 with TRBJ2-3, with 11 nucleotides matching TRBD2. The CDR3 extends over 18 amino acids. With V trimmed by 1 base and J by 2 bases, 8 bases remained unmatched. Germline lookup yields CDR1 SGHTA and CDR2 FQGTGA. CDR3: CASSLKMTSGDFTDTQYF. CDR3 coding DNA: TGTGCCAGCAGCTTAAAGATGACTAGCGGGGACTTCACAGATACGCAGTATTTT.

As concerns this clone: Other DNA sequences in the sample encode the same CDR3. The rearrangement joins TRBV7-3 to TRBJ2-2; tentatively, D is TRBD1 (6 bases). The CDR3 spans 14 residues. The V end was cut by 8 bases, the J end by 2 bases, with 12 bases between. In germline, CDR1 is SGHTA, CDR2 FQGTGA. CDR3 region: CASSPGHNTGELFF. The CDR3 DNA sequence: TGTGCCAGCTCGCCGGGACACAACACCGGGGAGCTGTTTTTT.

This CDR3 is CASSFRQGYYGYTF. In DNA form, the CDR3 reads TGTGCCAGCAGTTTCAGACAGGGATACTATGGCTACACCTTC. This chain connects TRBV25-1 to TRBJ1-2; 7 bases line up with TRBD1. V was clipped by 5 bases and J by 3 bases; unmatched bases: 6. The V gene's germline CDR1 is MGHDK and CDR2 SYGVNS. The CDR3 contains 14 residues.

A single count supports this clone. The CDR3 protein is CASSSSAGPYEQYF. The CDR3 nucleotides read TGTGCCAGCAGTTCATCGGCAGGGCCTTACGAGCAGTACTTC. J is TRBJ2-5 and V is TRBV28, with a possible D match to TRBD1 (5 bases). TRBJ2-7 matches the DNA end more closely, so the J call is doubtful. Germline V lookup: CDR1 MDHEN, CDR2 SYDVKM. The CDR3 is made up of 14 amino acids.

The table lists this clone with a count of one. V usage is TRBV4-2 and J usage is TRBJ1-1; 7 nucleotides match TRBD1. Losses at the gene ends were 0 bases for V and 9 bases for J; bases not matched to a gene: 4. This CDR3 has 13 amino acids. From germline, CDR1 is LGHNA and CDR2 YNFKEQ. The CDR3 DNA reads TGTGCCAGCAGCCAAGATAGGAGGGGGCAAGCTTTCTTT. Encoded protein: CASSQDRRGQAFF.

The chain employs TRBV5-6 and TRBJ2-1; the match to TRBD2 covers 11 bases. CDR1 and CDR2 from the germline V gene are SGHDT and YYEEEE. The CDR3 extends over 16 amino acids. V gave up 3 bases and J gave up 3 bases; unmatched junction bases: 5. DNA of the CDR3: TGTGCCAGCAGCTCATCTAGCGGGAGGAACTACAATGAGCAGTTCTTC. Encoded protein: CASSSSSGRNYNEQFF.

This clone was seen only once. The rearrangement links TRBV6-6 to TRBJ2-1; D call uncertain. V shed 4 bases and J shed 4 bases, with 14 bases lying between them. The CDR3 sequence is 15 residues long. The germline V gene encodes CDR1 MNHNY and CDR2 SVGAGI (reference sequence). The CDR3 here is CASSFRDGSYNEQFF. The CDR3 DNA follows: TGTGCCAGCAGTTTTCGAGACGGATCATACAATGAGCAGTTCTTC.

This rearrangement joins TRBV11-3 to TRBJ2-3; tentative D call: TRBD2 (5 bases). This CDR3 contains 15 residues. Germline V gene lookup returns CDR1 SGHNT and CDR2 YENEEA. Trimming left V 5 bases short and J 0 bases short, with 12 bases between. CDR3 residues: CASSEGGGSTDTQYF. In nucleotides, the CDR3 is TGTGCCAGCAGCGAAGGAGGTGGTAGCACAGATACGCAGTATTTT.